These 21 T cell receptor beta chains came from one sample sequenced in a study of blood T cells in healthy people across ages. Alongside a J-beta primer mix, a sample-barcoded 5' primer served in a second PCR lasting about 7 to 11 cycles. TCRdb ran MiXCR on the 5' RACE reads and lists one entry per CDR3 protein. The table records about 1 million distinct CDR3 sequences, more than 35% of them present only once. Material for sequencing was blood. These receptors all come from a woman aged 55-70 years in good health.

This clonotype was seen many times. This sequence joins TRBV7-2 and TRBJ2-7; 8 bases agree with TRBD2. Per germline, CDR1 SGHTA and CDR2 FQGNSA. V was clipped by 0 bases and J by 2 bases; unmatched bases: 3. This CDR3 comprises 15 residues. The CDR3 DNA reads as TGTGCCAGCAGCTTAGCGCCCGGGAGGGCCTACGAGCAGTACTTC. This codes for CASSLAPGRAYEQYF.

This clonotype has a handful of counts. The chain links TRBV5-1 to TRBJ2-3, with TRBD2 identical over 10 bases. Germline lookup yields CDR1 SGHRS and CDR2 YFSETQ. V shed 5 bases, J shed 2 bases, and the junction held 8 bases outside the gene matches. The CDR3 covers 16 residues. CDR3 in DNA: TGCGCCAGCAGAGCTCTAGCGGGAGTCTTCACAGATACGCAGTATTTT. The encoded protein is CASRALAGVFTDTQYF.

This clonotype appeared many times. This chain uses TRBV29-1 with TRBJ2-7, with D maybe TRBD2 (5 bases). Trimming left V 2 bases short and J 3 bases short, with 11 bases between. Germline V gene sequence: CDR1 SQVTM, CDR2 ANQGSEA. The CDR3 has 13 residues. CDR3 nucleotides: TGCAGCGTTGAACAGAACGCGGGCTACGAGCAGTACTTC. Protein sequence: CSVEQNAGYEQYF.

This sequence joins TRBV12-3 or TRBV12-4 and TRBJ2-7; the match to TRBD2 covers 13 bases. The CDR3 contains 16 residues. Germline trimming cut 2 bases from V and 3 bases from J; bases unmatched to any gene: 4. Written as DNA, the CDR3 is TGTGCCAGCAGTTTAACTAGCGGGAGGGTCCGCTACGAGCAGTACTTC. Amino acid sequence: CASSLTSGRVRYEQYF.

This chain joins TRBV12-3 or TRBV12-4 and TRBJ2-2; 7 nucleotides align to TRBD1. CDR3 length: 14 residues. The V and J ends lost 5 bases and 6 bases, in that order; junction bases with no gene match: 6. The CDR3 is CASSRTGDPGELFF. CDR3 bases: TGTGCCAGCAGTCGTACAGGGGATCCCGGGGAGCTGTTTTTT.

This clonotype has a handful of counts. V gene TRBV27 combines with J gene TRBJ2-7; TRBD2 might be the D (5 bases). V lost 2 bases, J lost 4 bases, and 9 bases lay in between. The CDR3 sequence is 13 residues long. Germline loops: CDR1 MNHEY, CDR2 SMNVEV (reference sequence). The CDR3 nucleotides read TGTGCCAGCAGTTTAACTAGAGAGTACGAGCAGTACTTC. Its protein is CASSLTREYEQYF.

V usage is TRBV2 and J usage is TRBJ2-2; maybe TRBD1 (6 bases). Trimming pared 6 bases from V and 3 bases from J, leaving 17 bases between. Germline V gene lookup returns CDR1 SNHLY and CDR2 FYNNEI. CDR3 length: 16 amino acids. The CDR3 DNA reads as TGTGCCAGCAGACGGTACACAGGGACCCACACCGGGGAGCTGTTTTTT. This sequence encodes CASRRYTGTHTGELFF. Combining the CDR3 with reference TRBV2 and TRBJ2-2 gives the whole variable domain EPEVTQTPSHQVTQMGQEVILRCVPISNHLYFYWYRQILGQKVEFLVSFYNNEISEKSEIFDDQFSVERPDGSNFTLKIRSTKLEDSAMYFCASRRYTGTHTGELFFGEGSRLTVL.

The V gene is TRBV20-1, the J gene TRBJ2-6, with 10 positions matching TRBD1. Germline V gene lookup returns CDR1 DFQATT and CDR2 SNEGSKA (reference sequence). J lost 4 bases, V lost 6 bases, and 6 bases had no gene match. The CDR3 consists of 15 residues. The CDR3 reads CSARTGGFGANVLTF. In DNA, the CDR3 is TGCAGTGCCCGGACAGGGGGGTTCGGGGCCAACGTCCTGACTTTC.

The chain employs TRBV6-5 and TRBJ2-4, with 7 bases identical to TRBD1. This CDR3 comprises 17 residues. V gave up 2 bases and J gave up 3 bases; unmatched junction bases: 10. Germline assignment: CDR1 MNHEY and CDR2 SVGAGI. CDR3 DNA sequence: TGTGCCAGCAGTTACGACAGGGAGCAGAATGTCAAAAACATTCAGTACTTC. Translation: CASSYDREQNVKNIQYF.

This CDR3 is CSARGDRSSGANVLTF. The CDR3 DNA sequence: TGCAGTGCTAGAGGGGACAGGAGCTCTGGGGCCAACGTCCTGACTTTC. The chain carries TRBV20-1 and TRBJ2-6; TRBD1 aligns across 8 bases. Germline assignment: CDR1 DFQATT and CDR2 SNEGSKA (reference sequence). The CDR3 extends over 16 amino acids. V was pared by 1 base and J by 0 bases, with 2 bases of the junction left unmatched.

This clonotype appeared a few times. The CDR3 spells CAISEAREVAEAFF. The CDR3 DNA sequence: TGTGCCATCAGTGAGGCCAGGGAAGTTGCTGAAGCTTTCTTT. The chain is built from TRBV10-3 and TRBJ1-1; perhaps TRBD1 as D (5 bases). CDR1 is ENHRY, CDR2 SYGVKD, per germline. V gave up 2 bases and J gave up 6 bases, with 13 bases separating them. The CDR3 runs 14 residues.

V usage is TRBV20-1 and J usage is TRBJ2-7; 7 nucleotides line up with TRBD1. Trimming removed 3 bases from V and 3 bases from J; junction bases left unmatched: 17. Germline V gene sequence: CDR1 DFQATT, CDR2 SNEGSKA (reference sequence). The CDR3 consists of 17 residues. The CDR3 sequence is CSASPRQKRGLGYEQYF. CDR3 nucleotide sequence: TGCAGTGCTAGTCCCAGGCAGAAGAGGGGGCTTGGCTACGAGCAGTACTTC.

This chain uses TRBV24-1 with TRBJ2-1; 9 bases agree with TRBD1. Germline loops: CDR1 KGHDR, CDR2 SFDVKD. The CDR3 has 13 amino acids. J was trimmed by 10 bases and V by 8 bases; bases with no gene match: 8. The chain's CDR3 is CATNPGQGREQFF. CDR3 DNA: TGTGCCACCAATCCGGGACAGGGTCGAGAGCAGTTCTTC.

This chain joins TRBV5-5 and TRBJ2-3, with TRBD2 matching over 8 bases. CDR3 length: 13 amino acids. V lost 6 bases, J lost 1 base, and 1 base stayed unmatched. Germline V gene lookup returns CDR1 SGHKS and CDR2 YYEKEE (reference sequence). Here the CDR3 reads CASNGGGTDTQYF. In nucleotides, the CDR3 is TGTGCCAGCAACGGGGGGGGCACAGATACGCAGTATTTT.

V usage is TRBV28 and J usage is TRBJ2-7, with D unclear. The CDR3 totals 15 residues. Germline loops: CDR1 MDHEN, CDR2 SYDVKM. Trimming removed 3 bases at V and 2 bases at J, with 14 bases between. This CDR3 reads CASSLAKARTYEQYF. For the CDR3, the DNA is TGTGCCAGCAGTTTGGCGAAGGCCAGGACCTACGAGCAGTACTTC.

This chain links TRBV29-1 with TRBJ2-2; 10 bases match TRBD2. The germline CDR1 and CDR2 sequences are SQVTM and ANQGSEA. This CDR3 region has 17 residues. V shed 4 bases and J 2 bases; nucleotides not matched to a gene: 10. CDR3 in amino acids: CSVARGSGRANTGELFF. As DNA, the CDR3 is TGCAGCGTTGCGAGGGGGAGCGGGAGGGCCAACACCGGGGAGCTGTTTTTT.

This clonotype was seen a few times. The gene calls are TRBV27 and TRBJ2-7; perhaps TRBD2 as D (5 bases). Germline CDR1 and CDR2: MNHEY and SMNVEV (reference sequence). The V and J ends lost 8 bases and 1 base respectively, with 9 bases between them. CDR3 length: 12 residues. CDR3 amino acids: CASGRRSYEQYF. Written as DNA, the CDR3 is TGTGCCAGCGGGAGACGATCCTACGAGCAGTACTTC.

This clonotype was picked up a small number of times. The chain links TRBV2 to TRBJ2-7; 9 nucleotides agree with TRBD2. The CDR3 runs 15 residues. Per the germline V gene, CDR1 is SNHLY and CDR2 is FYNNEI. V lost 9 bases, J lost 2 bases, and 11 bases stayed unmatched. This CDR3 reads CASQRGASGTYEQYF. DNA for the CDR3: TGTGCCAGTCAAAGGGGGGCTAGCGGGACCTACGAGCAGTACTTC.

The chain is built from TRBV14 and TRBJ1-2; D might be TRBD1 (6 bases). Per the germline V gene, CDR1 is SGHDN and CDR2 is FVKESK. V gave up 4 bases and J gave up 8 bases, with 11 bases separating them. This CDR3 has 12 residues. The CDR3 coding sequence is TGTGCCAGCAGCCTCAACAGGGTGGGCTACACCTTC. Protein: CASSLNRVGYTF.

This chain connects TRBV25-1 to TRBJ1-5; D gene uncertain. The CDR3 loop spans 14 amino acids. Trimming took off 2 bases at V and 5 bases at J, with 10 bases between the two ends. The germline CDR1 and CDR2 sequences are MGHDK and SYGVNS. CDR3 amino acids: CASSEQDRDQPQHF. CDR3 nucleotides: TGTGCCAGCAGTGAACAGGACCGGGATCAGCCCCAGCATTTT.

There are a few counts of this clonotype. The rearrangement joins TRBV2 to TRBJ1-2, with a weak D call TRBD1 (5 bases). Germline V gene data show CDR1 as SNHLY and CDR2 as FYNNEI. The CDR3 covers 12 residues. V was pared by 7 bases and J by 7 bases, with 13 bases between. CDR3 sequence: CASTSPGGGYTF. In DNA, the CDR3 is TGTGCCAGCACGTCCCCCGGGGGTGGCTACACCTTC.